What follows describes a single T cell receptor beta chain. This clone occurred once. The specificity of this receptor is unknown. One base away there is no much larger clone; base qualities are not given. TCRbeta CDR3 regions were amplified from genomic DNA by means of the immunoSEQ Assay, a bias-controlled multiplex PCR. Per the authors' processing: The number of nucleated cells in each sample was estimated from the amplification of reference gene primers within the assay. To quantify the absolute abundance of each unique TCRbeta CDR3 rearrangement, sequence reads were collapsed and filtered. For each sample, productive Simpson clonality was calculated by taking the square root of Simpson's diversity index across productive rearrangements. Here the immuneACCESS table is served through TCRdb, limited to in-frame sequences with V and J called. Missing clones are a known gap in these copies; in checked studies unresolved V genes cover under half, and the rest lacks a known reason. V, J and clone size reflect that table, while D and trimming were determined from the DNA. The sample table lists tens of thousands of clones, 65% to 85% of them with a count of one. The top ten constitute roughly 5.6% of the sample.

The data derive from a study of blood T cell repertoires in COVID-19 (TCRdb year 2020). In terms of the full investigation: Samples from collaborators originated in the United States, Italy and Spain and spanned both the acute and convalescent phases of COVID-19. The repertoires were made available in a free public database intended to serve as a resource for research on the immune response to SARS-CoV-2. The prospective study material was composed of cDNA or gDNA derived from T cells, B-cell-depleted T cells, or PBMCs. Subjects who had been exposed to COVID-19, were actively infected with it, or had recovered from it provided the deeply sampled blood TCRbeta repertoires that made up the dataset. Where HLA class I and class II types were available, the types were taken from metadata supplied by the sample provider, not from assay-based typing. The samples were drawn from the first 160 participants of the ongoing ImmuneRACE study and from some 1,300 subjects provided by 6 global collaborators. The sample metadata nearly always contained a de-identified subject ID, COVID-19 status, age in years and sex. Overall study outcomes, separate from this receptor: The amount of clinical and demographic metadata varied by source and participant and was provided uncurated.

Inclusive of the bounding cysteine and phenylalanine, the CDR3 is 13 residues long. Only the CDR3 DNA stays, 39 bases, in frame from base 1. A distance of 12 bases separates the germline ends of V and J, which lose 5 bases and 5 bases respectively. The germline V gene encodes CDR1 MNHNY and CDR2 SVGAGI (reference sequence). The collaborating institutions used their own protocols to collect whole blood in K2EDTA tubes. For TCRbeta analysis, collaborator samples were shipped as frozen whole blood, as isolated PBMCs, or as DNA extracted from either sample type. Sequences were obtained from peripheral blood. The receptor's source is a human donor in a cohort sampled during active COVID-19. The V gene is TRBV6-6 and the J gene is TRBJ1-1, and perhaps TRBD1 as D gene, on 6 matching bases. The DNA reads TGTGCCAGCAGTCGGGGACAAGGGACTGAAGCTTTCTTT. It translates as CASSRGQGTEAFF.